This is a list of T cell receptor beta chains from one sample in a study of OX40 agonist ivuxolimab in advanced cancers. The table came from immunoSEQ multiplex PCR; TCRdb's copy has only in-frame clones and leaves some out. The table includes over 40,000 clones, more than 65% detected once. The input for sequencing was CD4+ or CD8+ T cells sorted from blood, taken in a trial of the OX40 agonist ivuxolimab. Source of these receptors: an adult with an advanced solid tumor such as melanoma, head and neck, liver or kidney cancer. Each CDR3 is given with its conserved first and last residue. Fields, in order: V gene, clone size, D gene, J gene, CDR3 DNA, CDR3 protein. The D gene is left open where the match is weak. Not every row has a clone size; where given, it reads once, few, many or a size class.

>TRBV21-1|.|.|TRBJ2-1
TGTGCCAGCAGCAAACCTGGGGGCGAGCAGTTCTTC
CASSKPGGEQFF
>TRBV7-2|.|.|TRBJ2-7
TGTGCCAGCAGCCGACACAGGGAATCCTACGAGCAGTACTTC
CASSRHRESYEQYF
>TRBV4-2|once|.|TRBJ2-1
TGTGCCAGCAGCCAAGTCAGCGTCTATGAGCAGTTCTTC
CASSQVSVYEQFF
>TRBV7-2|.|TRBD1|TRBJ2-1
TGTGCCAGCTGCTGGTCACAAAGGGGGCAGGAGCAGTTCTTC
CASCWSQRGQEQFF
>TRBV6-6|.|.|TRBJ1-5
TGTGCCAGCAGTTACTCGAGTGGTAATCAGCCCCAGCATTTT
CASSYSSGNQPQHF
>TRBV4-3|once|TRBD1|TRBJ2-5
TGCGCCAGCAGCCAAGATAGGGACAGGGGGCGGGAGACCCAGTACTTC
CASSQDRDRGRETQYF
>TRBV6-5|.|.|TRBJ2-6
TGTGCCAGTCAAGCAGGGGCTGGGGCCAACGTCCTGACTTTC
CASQAGAGANVLTF
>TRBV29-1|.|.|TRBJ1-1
TGCAGCGTTGGGGGAATCAACACTGAAGCTTTCTTT
CSVGGINTEAFF
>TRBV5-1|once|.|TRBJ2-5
TGCGCCAGCAGCTTCCGAGGGGACCCACAAGAGACCCAGTACTTC
CASSFRGDPQETQYF
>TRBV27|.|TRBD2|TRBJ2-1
TGTGCCAGCAGCCCGGGACTAGCGGGGAGTGAGCAGTTCTTC
CASSPGLAGSEQFF
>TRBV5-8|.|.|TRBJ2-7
TGTGCCAGCAGCTTGGGGGTTTGGTCCTACGAGCAGTACTTC
CASSLGVWSYEQYF
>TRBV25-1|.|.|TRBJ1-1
TGTGCCAGCAGTGAACCAACTAACACTGAAGCTTTCTTT
CASSEPTNTEAFF
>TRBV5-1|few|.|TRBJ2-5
TGCGCCAGCAGCTTGGTCCAGCTCTGGGAGACCCAGTACTTC
CASSLVQLWETQYF
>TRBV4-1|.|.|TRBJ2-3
TGCGCCAGCAGCCAAGAATTAGGCGGGGGCCCTACAGATACGCAGTATTTT
CASSQELGGGPTDTQYF
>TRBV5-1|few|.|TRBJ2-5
TGCGCCAGCAGCCCCCTGGGAACACAAGAGACCCAGTACTTC
CASSPLGTQETQYF
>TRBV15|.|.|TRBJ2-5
TGTGCCACCAGCAGACAGGGGTTTCTTGAGACCCAGTACTTC
CATSRQGFLETQYF
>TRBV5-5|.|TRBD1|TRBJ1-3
TGTGCCAGCAGCCTCTCACAGGGGGCTCTTGGAAACACCATATATTTT
CASSLSQGALGNTIYF
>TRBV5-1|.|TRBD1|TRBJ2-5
TGCGCCAGCAGCGGAGGGACAGGGTTACAAGAGACCCAGTACTTC
CASSGGTGLQETQYF
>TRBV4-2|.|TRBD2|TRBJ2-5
TGTGCCAGCAGCTTGGGGACTAGCGGGGGCCTCCAAGAGACCCAGTACTTC
CASSLGTSGGLQETQYF
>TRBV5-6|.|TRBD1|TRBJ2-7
TGTGCCAGCAGCTGGGGACAGGGCTACGAGCAGTACTTC
CASSWGQGYEQYF
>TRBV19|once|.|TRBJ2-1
TGTGCCAGTAGTATAAACCCACCGGGGCCTTCGAGTTACAATGAGCAGTTCTTC
CASSINPPGPSSYNEQFF
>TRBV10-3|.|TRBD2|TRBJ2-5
TGTGCCATCTCGAGCGGGGGGCGAATATCGGAGACCCAGTACTTC
CAISSGGRISETQYF
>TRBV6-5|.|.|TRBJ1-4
TGTGCCAGCAGTCCCGTAGAGGGAAAACTGTTTTTT
CASSPVEGKLFF
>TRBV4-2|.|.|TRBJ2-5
TGTGCCAGCAGCCAAGGGGTAGGCCGGGGGGCAGGAGAGACCCAGTACTTC
CASSQGVGRGAGETQYF
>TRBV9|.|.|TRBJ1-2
TGTGCCAGCAGCGCCCGACACAGCGGCGGCTACACCTTC
CASSARHSGGYTF
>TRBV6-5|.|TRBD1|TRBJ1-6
TGTGCCAGCAGGGCGGCAGGGGGTATTAATTCACCCCTCCACTTT
CASRAAGGINSPLHF
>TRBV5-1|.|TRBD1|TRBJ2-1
TGCGCCAGCAGCGCTGCGACAGGGATCGATGAGCAGTTCTTC
CASSAATGIDEQFF
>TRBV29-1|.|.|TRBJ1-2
TGCAGCGTTGAAGATTGGCGAAAAGAGGGGTTTACCTACTATGGCTACACCTTC
CSVEDWRKEGFTYYGYTF
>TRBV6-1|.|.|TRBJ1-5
TGTGCCAGCAGTGAACAGGGGCTGAGCAATCAGCCCCAGCATTTT
CASSEQGLSNQPQHF
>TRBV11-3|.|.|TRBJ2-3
TGTGCCAGCAGCTCGCAGCTGATCACAGATACGCAGTATTTT
CASSSQLITDTQYF
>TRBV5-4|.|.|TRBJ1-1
TGTGCCAGCAGCTTGGTTGGGAGTCTGAACACTGAAGCTTTCTTT
CASSLVGSLNTEAFF
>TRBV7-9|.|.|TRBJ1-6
TGTGCCAGCAGCTCCCCGGCGGGGGGGCTAAGTTATAATTCACCCCTCCACTTT
CASSSPAGGLSYNSPLHF
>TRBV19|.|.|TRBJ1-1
TGTGCCAGTACGGATGGTGGATTCCGGGTGAACACTGAAGCTTTCTTT
CASTDGGFRVNTEAFF
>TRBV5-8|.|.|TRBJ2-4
TGTGCCAGCAGCCGTAAAGCAACGTTAGCCAAAAACATTCAGTACTTC
CASSRKATLAKNIQYF
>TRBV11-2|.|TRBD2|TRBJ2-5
TGTGCCAGCAGCCTCGCCCGGGTAGCGGGGGGGCGCGAGACCCAGTACTTC
CASSLARVAGGRETQYF
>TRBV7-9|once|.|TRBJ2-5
TGTGCCAGCAGCTTAGCAGAAAGGCAAGGGGCCCAGTACTTC
CASSLAERQGAQYF